Listed here are 12 T cell receptor beta chains from one sample, sequenced in a study of CXCR3-negative and CXCR3-positive naive CD8 T cells. Each TRB cDNA library was prepared by 5' RACE (with UMI labels). Reanalyzing the 5' RACE reads, TCRdb keeps one entry per CDR3 protein, without DNA. Recorded here are about 28,000 distinct CDR3 sequences; the top ten clones represent roughly a tenth. The source material was memory CD8+ T cells from blood. The receptors were sampled from a human donor in good health. Some clones in this sample may be carry-over from other donors' samples.

This chain connects TRBV7-9 to TRBJ2-7. This CDR3 is built from 13 residues. The germline CDR1 and CDR2 sequences are SEHNR and FQNEAQ (reference sequence). The CDR3 here is CASSPAGSYEQYF.

The rearrangement uses TRBV7-3 and TRBJ2-1; the TRBD2 assignment by TCRdb is unverifiable without DNA. Germline CDR1 is SGHTA and CDR2 is FQGTGA. The CDR3 covers 14 residues. The CDR3 loop is CASSLSGGDNEQFF.

The chain employs TRBV4-2 and TRBJ2-2. This CDR3 is built from 18 residues. Germline values: CDR1 LGHNA, CDR2 YNFKEQ. The CDR3 spells CASSQDLAGKWNTGELFF.

This sequence joins TRBV29-1 and TRBJ1-3. CDR3 length equals 13 residues. The germline V gene encodes CDR1 SQVTM and CDR2 ANQGSEA. CDR3 amino acids: CSAQGPYGNTIYF.

The gene calls are TRBV4-2 and TRBJ2-7. The CDR3 consists of 14 residues. The V gene's germline CDR1 is LGHNA and CDR2 YNFKEQ. CDR3 sequence reads: CASSQSGGPNEQYF.

This clonotype is identified as medium-sized (0.01 to 0.1%) from frequency. V gene TRBV4-3 combines with J gene TRBJ2-4; with no DNA, the TCRdb D assignment of TRBD1 cannot be verified. This CDR3 spans 15 amino acids. Germline loops: CDR1 LGHNA, CDR2 YSLEER. The chain's CDR3 is CASSQEGTPGNIQYF.

CDR3 residues: CSAGMGGEWNTEAFF. The chain is built from TRBV20-1 and TRBJ1-1; TCRdb indicates TRBD1, and absent DNA this call remains unverified. The CDR3 loop spans 15 amino acids. The germline V gene encodes CDR1 DFQATT and CDR2 SNEGSKA (reference sequence).

This chain joins TRBV5-5 and TRBJ1-2. The germline V gene has CDR1 SGHKS and CDR2 YYEKEE (reference sequence). This CDR3 region has 15 residues. CDR3 sequence reads: CASSLEWQIPYGYTF.

This chain joins TRBV3-1 and TRBJ2-7; TCRdb lists TRBD1, though no DNA is available to test this call. The germline V gene has CDR1 LGHDT and CDR2 YNNKEL (reference sequence). The length of the CDR3 is 13 residues. CDR3 residues: CASKGETPYEQYF.

The CDR3 loop reads CSVEPKGVSVRDEQFF. The V call is TRBV29-1, the J call TRBJ2-1; the TRBD1 assignment by TCRdb is unverifiable without DNA. The germline gives CDR1 SQVTM, CDR2 ANQGSEA. CDR3 length equals 16 residues.

The rearrangement uses TRBV7-9 and TRBJ1-1. Per the germline V gene, CDR1 is SEHNR and CDR2 is FQNEAQ (reference sequence). This CDR3 is 11 amino acids long. The CDR3 region is CASSVGDEAFF. Full variable domain (outside the CDR3, taken from reference TRBV7-9 and TRBJ1-1): DTGVSQNPRHKITKRGQNVTFRCDPISEHNRLYWYRQTLGQGPEFLTYFQNEAQLEKSRLLSDRFSAERPKGSFSTLEIQRTEQGDSAMYLCASSVGDEAFFGQGTRLTVV.

CDR3 loop: CASHIAERYNEQFF. This chain uses TRBV19 with TRBJ2-1; TCRdb proposes TRBD2, but this gene call is untestable without DNA. CDR3 length equals 14 residues. Germline CDR1 is LNHDA and CDR2 is SQIVND (reference sequence).